This passage covers 9 T cell receptor beta chains from one sample sequenced in a study of blood T cell repertoires in COVID-19. Libraries were prepared by immunoSEQ multiplex PCR; TCRdb keeps only in-frame clonotypes and omits some of them. The repertoire includes approximately 80,000 clones, over 70% of them detected once, and about 16% sits in the top ten. The specimen was peripheral blood. The origin of the receptors is a human donor in a cohort sampled during active COVID-19.

The rearrangement joins TRBV6-5 to TRBJ2-7, with D perhaps matching TRBD1 (6 bases). Per the germline V gene, CDR1 is MNHEY and CDR2 is SVGAGI. The CDR3 has 13 residues. Trimming removed 8 bases from V and 0 bases from J, with 11 bases in between. The CDR3, as DNA: TGTGCCAGCCGTCAGGGGCACTCCTACGAGCAGTACTTC. Its translation is CASRQGHSYEQYF.

In DNA form, the CDR3 reads TGTGCCAGCAGTCTCTATTCGGGTAACCCTGAAGCTTTCTTT. As protein: CASSLYSGNPEAFF. The J gene is TRBJ1-1, the V gene TRBV27; no reliable D call. The CDR3 is 14 residues long. Germline lookup yields CDR1 MNHEY and CDR2 SMNVEV (reference sequence). V lost 5 bases to trimming and J lost 6 bases, with 16 bases between them.

The chain joins TRBV5-6 to TRBJ1-6, with TRBD1 identical over 7 bases. Germline trimming cut 1 base from V and 11 bases from J; bases unmatched to any gene: 6. This CDR3 contains 14 residues. Germline loops: CDR1 SGHDT, CDR2 YYEEEE. The DNA of the CDR3 is TGTGCCAGCAGCTTGACAGGGGAGTTTGCACCCCTCCACTTT. This translates into CASSLTGEFAPLHF.

The chain recombines TRBV4-3 with TRBJ2-5; TRBD2 is a possible D gene (5 bases). Germline CDR1 is LGHNA and CDR2 is YSLEER. V was clipped by 0 bases and J by 0 bases, with 14 bases between them. The CDR3 is 17 residues long. In DNA form, the CDR3 reads TGCGCCAGCAGCCAAGACAGTAGCGCGAAATACCAAGAGACCCAGTACTTC. Residues: CASSQDSSAKYQETQYF.

The V and J genes are TRBV11-2 and TRBJ2-7; 9 nucleotides align to TRBD2. Germline CDR1 and CDR2: SGHAT and FQNNGV. This CDR3 spans 19 amino acids. The ends lost 1 base at V and 3 bases at J; junction bases unmatched: 16. The CDR3 bases are TGTGCCAGCAGCTTAGCTCCAGCGGGAGGTTACCTGCCCGGCTACGAGCAGTACGTC. Amino acids: CASSLAPAGGYLPGYEQYV.

The chain carries TRBV3-1 (or the pseudogene TRBV3-2) and TRBJ2-1; TRBD2 matches 9 bases. The CDR3 runs to 18 residues. The germline V gene has CDR1 LGHDT and CDR2 YNNKEL (reference sequence). After removal of 2 bases from V and 8 bases from J, the junction contained 16 bases not matched to a gene. CDR3 protein: CASSQKDGSGGPGDEQFF. DNA for the CDR3: TGTGCCAGCAGCCAAAAGGATGGTAGCGGGGGCCCTGGGGATGAGCAGTTCTTC.

The V gene is TRBV9, the J gene TRBJ2-3; tentatively, D is TRBD1 (5 bases). Trimming pared 4 bases from V and 5 bases from J, leaving 14 bases between. The CDR3 spans 14 residues. The germline V gene encodes CDR1 SGDLS and CDR2 YYNGEE. CDR3 region: CASSPRPGLDTQYF. In DNA form, the CDR3 reads TGTGCCAGCAGCCCCCGGCCAGGGTTAGATACGCAGTATTTT.

At least ten counts were recorded for this clone. The V call is TRBV5-6, the J call TRBJ1-2; D is ambiguous. Germline V CDR1 and CDR2: SGHDT, YYEEEE. V was shortened by 6 bases and J by 8 bases, with 14 bases between the two germline ends. The CDR3 covers 12 residues. CDR3 in DNA: TGTGCCAGCATTGAGGTGCCTTTCGGCTACACCTTC. It translates to CASIEVPFGYTF.

V is TRBV30 and J is TRBJ2-7; 7 bases fit TRBD1. The CDR3 contains 13 residues. Germline trimming cut 1 base from V and 3 bases from J; bases unmatched to any gene: 3. CDR1 is GTSNPN, CDR2 SVGIG, per germline (reference sequence). CDR3 bases: TGTGCCTGGAGTGAGGGGGACAGCTACGAGCAGTACGTC. It yields the protein CAWSEGDSYEQYV.